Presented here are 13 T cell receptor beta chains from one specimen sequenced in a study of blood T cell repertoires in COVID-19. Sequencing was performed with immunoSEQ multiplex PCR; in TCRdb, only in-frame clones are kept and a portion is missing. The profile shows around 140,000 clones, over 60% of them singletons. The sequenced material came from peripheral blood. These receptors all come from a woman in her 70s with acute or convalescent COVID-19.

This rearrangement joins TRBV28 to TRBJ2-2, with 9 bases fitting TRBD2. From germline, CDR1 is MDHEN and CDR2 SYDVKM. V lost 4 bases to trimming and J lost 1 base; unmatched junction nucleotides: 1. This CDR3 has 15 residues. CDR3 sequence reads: CASSSSGKNTGELFF. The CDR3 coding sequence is TGTGCCAGCAGTTCTAGCGGGAAGAACACCGGGGAGCTGTTTTTT.

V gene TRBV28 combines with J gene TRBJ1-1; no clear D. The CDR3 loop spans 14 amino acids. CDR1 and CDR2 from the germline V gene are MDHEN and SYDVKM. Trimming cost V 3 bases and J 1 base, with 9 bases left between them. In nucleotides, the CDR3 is TGTGCCAGCAGTTTTGTTGCGGAGAACACTGAAGCTTTCTTT. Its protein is CASSFVAENTEAFF.

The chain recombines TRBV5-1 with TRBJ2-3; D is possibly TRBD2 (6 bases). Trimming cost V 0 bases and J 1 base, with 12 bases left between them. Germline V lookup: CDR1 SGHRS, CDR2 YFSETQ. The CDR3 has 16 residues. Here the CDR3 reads CASSLAGGLGTDTQYF. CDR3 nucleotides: TGCGCCAGCAGCTTGGCTGGGGGACTGGGCACAGATACGCAGTATTTT.

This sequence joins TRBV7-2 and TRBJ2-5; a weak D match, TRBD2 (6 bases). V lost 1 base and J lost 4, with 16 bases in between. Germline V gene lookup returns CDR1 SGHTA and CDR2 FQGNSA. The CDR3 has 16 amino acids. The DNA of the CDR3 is TGTGCCAGCAGCTTAGTCGGTAGCGGCTTAGGAGAGACCCAGTACTTC. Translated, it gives CASSLVGSGLGETQYF.

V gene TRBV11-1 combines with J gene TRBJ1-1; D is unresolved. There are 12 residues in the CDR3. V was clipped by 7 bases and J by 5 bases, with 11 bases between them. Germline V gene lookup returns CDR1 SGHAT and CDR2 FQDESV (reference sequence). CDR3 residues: CASMAPGTEAFF. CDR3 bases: TGTGCCAGCATGGCCCCGGGGACTGAAGCTTTCTTT. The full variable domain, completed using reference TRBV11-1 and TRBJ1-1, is EAEVAQSPRYKITEKSQAVAFWCDPISGHATLYWYRQILGQGPELLVQFQDESVVDDSQLPKDRFSAERLKGVDSTLKIQPAELGDSAMYLCASMAPGTEAFFGQGTRLTVV.

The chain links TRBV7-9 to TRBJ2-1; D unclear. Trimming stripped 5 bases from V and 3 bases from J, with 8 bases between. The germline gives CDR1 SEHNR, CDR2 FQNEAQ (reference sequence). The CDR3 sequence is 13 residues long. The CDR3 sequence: CASSLYNYNEQFF. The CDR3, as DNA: TGTGCCAGCAGCCTTTACAACTACAATGAGCAGTTCTTC. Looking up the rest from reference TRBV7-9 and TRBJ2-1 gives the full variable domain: DTGVSQNPRHKITKRGQNVTFRCDPISEHNRLYWYRQTLGQGPEFLTYFQNEAQLEKSRLLSDRFSAERPKGSFSTLEIQRTEQGDSAMYLCASSLYNYNEQFFGPGTRLTVL.

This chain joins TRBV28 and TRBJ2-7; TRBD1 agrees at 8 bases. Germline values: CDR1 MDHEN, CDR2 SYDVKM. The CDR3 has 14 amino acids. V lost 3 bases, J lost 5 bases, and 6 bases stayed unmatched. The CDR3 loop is CASSFPDRAHEQYF. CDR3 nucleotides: TGTGCCAGCAGTTTCCCGGACAGGGCCCACGAGCAGTACTTC.

CDR3 sequence reads: CASNPTGGPRPATNEKLFF. The DNA of the CDR3 is TGTGCCAGCAACCCAACAGGGGGACCTCGTCCGGCAACTAATGAAAAACTGTTTTTT. This chain joins TRBV11-3 and TRBJ1-4; 8 positions agree with TRBD1. Germline CDR1 and CDR2: SGHNT and YENEEA. J lost 0 bases, V lost 7 bases, and 16 bases had no gene match. The CDR3 is 19 residues long. The entire variable domain, with the rest obtained from reference TRBV11-3 and TRBJ1-4, is as follows: EAGVVQSPRYKIIEKKQPVAFWCNPISGHNTLYWYLQNLGQGPELLIRYENEEAVDDSQLPKDRFSAERLKGVDSTLKIQPAELGDSAVYLCASNPTGGPRPATNEKLFFGSGTQLSVL.

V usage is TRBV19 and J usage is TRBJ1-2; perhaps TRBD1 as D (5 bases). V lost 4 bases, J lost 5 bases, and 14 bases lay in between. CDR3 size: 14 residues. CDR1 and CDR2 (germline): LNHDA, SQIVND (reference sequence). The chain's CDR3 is CASSTRVGTYGYTF. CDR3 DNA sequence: TGTGCCAGTAGTACCAGGGTCGGCACTTATGGCTACACCTTC. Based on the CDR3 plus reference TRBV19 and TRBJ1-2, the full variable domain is DGGITQSPKYLFRKEGQNVTLSCEQNLNHDAMYWYRQDPGQGLRLIYYSQIVNDFQKGDIAEGYSVSREKKESFPLTVTSAQKNPTAFYLCASSTRVGTYGYTFGSGTRLTVV.

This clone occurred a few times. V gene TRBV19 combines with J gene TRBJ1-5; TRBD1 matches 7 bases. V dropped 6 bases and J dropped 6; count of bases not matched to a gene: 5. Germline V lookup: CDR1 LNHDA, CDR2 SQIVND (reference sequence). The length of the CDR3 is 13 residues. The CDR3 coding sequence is TGTGCCAGTAGGACGACAGGGCCTCAGCCCCAGCATTTT. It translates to CASRTTGPQPQHF. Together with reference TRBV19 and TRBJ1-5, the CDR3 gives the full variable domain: DGGITQSPKYLFRKEGQNVTLSCEQNLNHDAMYWYRQDPGQGLRLIYYSQIVNDFQKGDIAEGYSVSREKKESFPLTVTSAQKNPTAFYLCASRTTGPQPQHFGDGTRLSIL.

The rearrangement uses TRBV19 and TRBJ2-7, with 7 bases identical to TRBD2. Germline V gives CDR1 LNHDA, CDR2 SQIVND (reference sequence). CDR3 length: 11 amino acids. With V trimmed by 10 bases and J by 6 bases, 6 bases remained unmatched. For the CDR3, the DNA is TGTGCCACCACGGGAGGCCTCGAGCAGTACTTC. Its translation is CATTGGLEQYF.

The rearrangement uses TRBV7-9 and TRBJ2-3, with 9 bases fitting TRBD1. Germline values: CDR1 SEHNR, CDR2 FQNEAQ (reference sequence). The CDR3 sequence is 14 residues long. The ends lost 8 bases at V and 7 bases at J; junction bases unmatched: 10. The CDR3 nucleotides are TGTGCCAGCGGACCGGACAGGGGAGGGAATACGCAGTATTTT. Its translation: CASGPDRGGNTQYF.

CDR3 DNA sequence: TGTGCCTGGAGTTCGAGGGAGAAGCAGTTCTTC. Translation gives CAWSSREKQFF. V gene TRBV30 combines with J gene TRBJ2-1; a possible D gene is TRBD2 (5 bases). CDR3 length: 11 residues. Between the trimmed V and J ends, which lost 2 bases and 11 bases, there was a span of 10 bases. Germline lookup yields CDR1 GTSNPN and CDR2 SVGIG (reference sequence).